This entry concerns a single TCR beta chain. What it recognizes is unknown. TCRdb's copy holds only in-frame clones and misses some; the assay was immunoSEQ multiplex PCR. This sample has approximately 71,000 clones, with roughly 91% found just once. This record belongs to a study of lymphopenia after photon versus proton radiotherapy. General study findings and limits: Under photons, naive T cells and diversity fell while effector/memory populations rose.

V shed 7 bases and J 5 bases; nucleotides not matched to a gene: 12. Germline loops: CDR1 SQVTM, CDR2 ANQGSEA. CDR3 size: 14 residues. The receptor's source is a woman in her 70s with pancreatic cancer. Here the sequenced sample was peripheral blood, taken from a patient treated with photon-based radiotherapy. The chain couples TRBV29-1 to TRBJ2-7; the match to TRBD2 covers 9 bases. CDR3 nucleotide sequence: TGCAGCGCCCTGTCGAGCGGGAGGCCCCACGAGCAGTACTTC. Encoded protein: CSALSSGRPHEQYF.